This TCR beta chain emerged from a study of T cell responses to AZD1222 COVID-19 vaccine. The CDR3 length is 16 residues. V trimming: 3 bases; J trimming: 3 bases; junction bases outside the gene matches: 5. Per germline, CDR1 SGHRS and CDR2 YFSETQ. Profiled with immunoSEQ multiplex PCR; TCRdb holds only in-frame clones, not every one. Counted here are over 30,000 clones, 88% occurring once; the ten biggest clones make up roughly 29%. Notes on this clone: What it recognizes is unknown.

General study findings and limits: Spike-specific TCR breadth and depth were elevated following two AZD1222 doses.

The sequence derives from an adult who received the MenACWY meningococcal vaccine as a control. Sequencing was performed on peripheral blood, taken 28 days after the second dose of the MenACWY control vaccine. The chain combines TRBV5-1 with TRBJ1-6; 8 bases line up with TRBD1. The CDR3 region is CASSWGGQGYNSPLHF. The DNA for the CDR3 is TGCGCCAGCAGCTGGGGAGGACAGGGCTATAATTCACCCCTCCACTTT.